Sequencing of this T cell receptor beta chain was carried out in a study of T cell repertoires in cytomegalovirus infection. Study at large: HLA-C-restricted CMV epitopes, recently identified, and well-studied HLA-B-restricted ones were used by the study. Shared public TCR beta signatures pointed to both CMV infection and a matching HLA type. Study results and caveats: Carriers of CMV and the relevant HLA type were discriminated by public TCR beta frequency. HLA-C-restricted CMV-specific TCR beta clonotypes prevailed in the ex vivo response.

As for this clonotype: Antigen specificity is unknown.

Using its own MiXCR run on the reads, TCRdb lists one record per CDR3 protein. The sample comprises fewer than 850,000 distinct CDR3 sequences, about 28% of which are singletons, and approximately 14% rests with the top ten. The CDR3 has 13 residues. The ends were cut back, 3 bases at V and 3 bases at J, with 6 bases in the middle. Germline V CDR1 and CDR2: MGHRA, YSYEKL. This receptor was obtained from a human donor in good health (CMV status not recorded). Some clones in this sample may be carry-over from other donors' samples. The genes are TRBV4-1 and TRBJ1-5, with D maybe TRBD1 (5 bases). Specimen: cultured CD8+ T cells from PBMCs, collected from culture after CMV antigen stimulation. CDR3 DNA sequence: TGCGCCAGCAGCCAGACAGTCAATCAGCCCCAGCATTTT. Protein sequence: CASSQTVNQPQHF.